Below, 17 T cell receptor beta chains from the same sample are listed, as sequenced in a study of blood T cell repertoires in COVID-19. Here immunoSEQ multiplex PCR was the method, and the copy in TCRdb shows in-frame clones only, minus some. Here the sample spans around 250,000 clones, roughly 84% being singletons. Source material: peripheral blood. The receptor source for this set is a woman between 40 and 50 years old who had recovered from COVID-19.

J is TRBJ2-2 and V is TRBV12-2; the table's D call, TRBD1, has no DNA check behind it. TRBV12-2 has pseudogene status. This CDR3 is built from 17 residues. CDR3 sequence reads: CARRRDRGVPPTGELFF. The CDR3 bases are TGTGCCCGACGGCGGGACAGGGGGGTCCCCCCCACCGGGGAGCTGTTTTTT.

This rearrangement joins TRBV7-9 to TRBJ2-1; TRBD1 agrees at 7 bases. The germline V gene has CDR1 SEHNR and CDR2 FQNEAQ (reference sequence). This CDR3 spans 17 amino acids. V lost 0 bases, J lost 3 bases, and 8 bases stayed unmatched. CDR3 bases: TGTGCCAGCAGCTTAGCCACTCCGGGACAGATCTACAATGAGCAGTTCTTC. Its protein is CASSLATPGQIYNEQFF.

This rearrangement joins TRBV6-5 to TRBJ1-6; TRBD1 is a possible D gene (5 bases). CDR3 length: 13 residues. Germline CDR1 and CDR2: MNHEY and SVGAGI. The V end lost 6 bases, the J end lost 12 bases, and 15 bases lay between the germline ends. CDR3 coding DNA: TGTGCCAGCAGAGGGGATAATAGGGGACCCCTCCACTTT. It encodes CASRGDNRGPLHF.

This clone was seen only a few times. The genes are TRBV19 and TRBJ1-5; D is ambiguous. Germline V gene lookup returns CDR1 LNHDA and CDR2 SQIVND (reference sequence). Trimming removed 3 bases from V and 4 bases from J, with 7 bases in between. The CDR3 has 13 residues. The CDR3 here is CASSIIGNQPQHF. CDR3 nucleotide sequence: TGTGCCAGTAGTATCATCGGTAATCAGCCCCAGCATTTT.

The chain employs TRBV6-6 and TRBJ2-7, with 9 bases identical to TRBD2. The CDR3 contains 15 residues. J was trimmed by 3 bases and V by 0 bases; bases with no gene match: 3. Germline values: CDR1 MNHNY, CDR2 SVGAGI (reference sequence). The CDR3 sequence is CASSYSGTSSYEQYF. CDR3 nucleotide sequence: TGTGCCAGCAGTTACTCGGGGACTAGCAGCTACGAGCAGTACTTC.

The chain is built from TRBV27 and TRBJ2-1; 9 bases line up with TRBD2. From germline, CDR1 is MNHEY and CDR2 SMNVEV (reference sequence). This CDR3 region has 15 residues. V dropped 3 bases and J dropped 3; count of bases not matched to a gene: 3. The CDR3, as DNA: TGTGCCAGCAGTTTTAGCGGGGGTCACTACAATGAGCAGTTCTTC. It specifies CASSFSGGHYNEQFF.

This chain links TRBV28 with TRBJ1-5; D is possibly TRBD1 (5 bases). The CDR3 has 13 amino acids. Trimming stripped 5 bases from V and 8 bases from J, with 13 bases between. Per the germline V gene, CDR1 is MDHEN and CDR2 is SYDVKM. CDR3 DNA: TGTGCCAGCAGTACGCCGCCAGGGAAGCCCCAGCATTTT. This gives the protein CASSTPPGKPQHF.

The chain recombines TRBV27 with TRBJ2-2, with no clear D. The CDR3 length is 13 residues. Deletions cut 1 base from V and 6 bases from J, with 6 bases between. CDR1 and CDR2 (germline): MNHEY, SMNVEV (reference sequence). CDR3 DNA sequence: TGTGCCAGCAGTTTATTTGGCTCCGGGGAGCTGTTTTTT. It yields the protein CASSLFGSGELFF.

The chain uses TRBV7-2 and TRBJ2-1; TRBD2 is a possible D gene (5 bases). The CDR3 covers 15 residues. Trimming removed 6 bases at V and 5 bases at J, with 17 bases between. From germline, CDR1 is SGHTA and CDR2 FQGNSA. Here the CDR3 DNA reads TGTGCCAGCAGTCAGGACTTAGGCCTCCACAATGAGCAGTTCTTC. Protein product: CASSQDLGLHNEQFF.

The genes are TRBV19 and TRBJ1-5, with TRBD1 matching over 8 bases. J lost 5 bases, V lost 9 bases, and 3 bases had no gene match. The CDR3 runs 12 residues. Germline assignment: CDR1 LNHDA and CDR2 SQIVND (reference sequence). The CDR3 nucleotides are TGTGCCAGCAGGGGGCGCGATCAGCCCCAGCATTTT. It is translated as CASRGRDQPQHF.

The CDR3 DNA sequence: TGTGCCAGCAGCCGCGACGGGTTTTCTTCCTACGAGCAGTACTTC. It translates to CASSRDGFSSYEQYF. The rearrangement links TRBV6-2 or TRBV6-3 to TRBJ2-7; D ambiguous. The germline V gene has CDR1 MNHEY and CDR2 SVGEGT. This CDR3 spans 15 amino acids. V was shortened by 6 bases and J by 1 base, with 16 bases between the two germline ends.

In DNA, the CDR3 is TGCAGTGCTAGTGGGGGGAGGGATGAGCAGTTCTTC. It specifies CSASGGRDEQFF. This chain links TRBV20-1 with TRBJ2-1; 7 nucleotides line up with TRBD2. The CDR3 has 12 amino acids. Trimming took 3 bases from V and 8 from J; bases not matched to a gene: 4. Germline-derived CDR1 and CDR2 are DFQATT and SNEGSKA (reference sequence).

The chain has TRBV5-4 and TRBJ2-2; tentative D call: TRBD1 (5 bases). The V gene's germline CDR1 is SGHNT and CDR2 YYREEE (reference sequence). The CDR3 totals 16 residues. Trimming pared 4 bases from V and 0 bases from J, leaving 13 bases between. CDR3 sequence: CASSTLRTTNTGELFF. The CDR3 DNA follows: TGTGCCAGCAGCACGTTGAGGACAACGAACACCGGGGAGCTGTTTTTT.

The V and J genes are TRBV11-2 and TRBJ1-5; a weak D match, TRBD1 (5 bases). This CDR3 is built from 15 residues. V was trimmed by 0 bases and J by 2 bases, leaving 8 bases between them. Per the germline V gene, CDR1 is SGHAT and CDR2 is FQNNGV. CDR3 loop: CASSLDLGGNQPQHF. In DNA, the CDR3 is TGTGCCAGCAGCTTAGATCTAGGGGGCAATCAGCCCCAGCATTTT.

This clone has a single count. The CDR3 sequence is CASSTRITGSSGNTIYF. The CDR3 region has the DNA TGTGCCAGCAGCACCCGGATTACAGGGTCCTCTGGAAACACCATATATTTT. This chain links TRBV11-3 with TRBJ1-3; D may be TRBD1 (6 bases). The CDR3 sequence is 17 residues long. The V end was cut by 5 bases, the J end by 0 bases, with 17 bases between. CDR1 is SGHNT, CDR2 YENEEA, per germline.

Here the CDR3 DNA reads TGTGCCAGCAGCCCAGGGTCCCTCTCTGGAAACACCATATATTTT. Translation gives CASSPGSLSGNTIYF. The gene calls are TRBV7-9 and TRBJ1-3; TRBD1 might be the D (5 bases). Germline CDR1 SEHNR, CDR2 FQNEAQ (reference sequence). Trimming removed 5 bases from V and 0 bases from J, with 11 bases in between. The CDR3 totals 15 residues. Variable domain in full (rest from reference TRBV7-9 and TRBJ1-3): DTGVSQNPRHKITKRGQNVTFRCDPISEHNRLYWYRQTLGQGPEFLTYFQNEAQLEKSRLLSDRFSAERPKGSFSTLEIQRTEQGDSAMYLCASSPGSLSGNTIYFGEGSWLTVV.

The gene calls are TRBV6-6 and TRBJ2-2, with a weak D call TRBD1 (6 bases). The CDR3 is 15 amino acids. Trimming stripped 5 bases from V and 6 bases from J, with 16 bases between. Germline V gene data show CDR1 as MNHNY and CDR2 as SVGAGI (reference sequence). The CDR3 region has the DNA TGTGCCAGCAGTAGCTTCACAGGGACCCCCGGGGAGCTGTTTTTT. This translates into CASSSFTGTPGELFF.